This T cell receptor (beta chain) emerged from a study of Tregs in tolerant kidney transplant recipients. Study details: Related graft donors supplied nonmyeloablative bone marrow transplants, and mixed chimerism was transient. Broader study findings: Tolerant patients' donor-specific Tregs expanded beyond overall Tregs, suggesting antigen-driven growth. Nucleotide sequences could not be compared across some patients' samples due to primer changes.

Assay used: immunoSEQ multiplex PCR; TCRdb lists only in-frame clones, some missing. The repertoire table contains about 48,000 clones. CDR3 size: 14 residues. Germline V gene lookup returns CDR1 SGHDT and CDR2 YYEEEE. The V gene end was trimmed by 4 bases and the J gene end by 7 bases; junction bases not matched to a gene: 7. On this clone itself: As yet, its antigen is unknown. The read halts 3 residues ahead of the CDR3 end, with the missing end drawn from the germline J gene.

The origin of this receptor is a human donor who received a combined kidney and bone marrow transplant. The specimen comprised CD4+ T cells from blood, sampled before the transplant. V and J are TRBV5-6 and TRBJ1-2, with 10 positions matching TRBD1. CDR3 residues: CASSMTGGELGYTF. CDR3 DNA (partial): TGTGCCAGCAGCATGACAGGGGGCGAGCTTGGC.